Shown below are 3 T cell receptor beta chains from a single sample sequenced in a study of blood T cell repertoires in COVID-19. The data were produced by immunoSEQ multiplex PCR, yet TCRdb's version contains in-frame clones alone and is incomplete. The sample has approximately 120,000 clones, 88% seen once; the top ten hold 6.5% to 9%. Sequenced: peripheral blood. The receptors were gathered from a man aged 45 to 65 with acute or convalescent COVID-19.

This sequence joins TRBV27 and TRBJ1-2; 8 nucleotides match TRBD1. This CDR3 region has 13 residues. The V gene end was trimmed by 10 bases and the J gene end by 3 bases; junction bases not matched to a gene: 7. The germline CDR1 and CDR2 sequences are MNHEY and SMNVEV (reference sequence). The CDR3 sequence: CATSDRVDYGYTF. DNA of the CDR3: TGTGCCACATCGGACAGGGTAGACTATGGCTACACCTTC.

The chain combines TRBV6-5 with TRBJ1-2, with 9 bases matching TRBD1. The CDR3 loop spans 14 amino acids. Germline V gives CDR1 MNHEY, CDR2 SVGAGI. V lost 6 bases, J lost 0 bases, and 2 bases stayed unmatched. The CDR3: CASRRDRANYGYTF. In DNA form, the CDR3 reads TGTGCCAGCAGACGGGACAGGGCTAACTATGGCTACACCTTC.

The chain has TRBV6-5 and TRBJ1-1, with D perhaps TRBD1 (6 bases). Germline values: CDR1 MNHEY, CDR2 SVGAGI. V lost 2 bases, J lost 0 bases, and 7 bases lay in between. CDR3 length: 14 amino acids. CDR3 sequence (DNA): TGTGCCAGCAGTTACAGGGGGATGAACACTGAAGCTTTCTTT. This codes for CASSYRGMNTEAFF.